At least ten counts were recorded for the clone carrying this T cell receptor beta chain. Its antigen is currently unknown. This entry comes from a study of metastatic and nonmetastatic thyroid tumors. Whole-study context: The authors compared repertoires across blood and tumor or nodule tissue from malignant and benign thyroid patients. General study results and limits: Benign nodules reportedly had significantly lower TCR beta diversity than malignant thyroid tumors in blood and tumor.

In the original analysis: A papillary thyroid cancer distant-metastasis classifier was built from CDR3 differences across clinicopathological groups. TCRdb reanalyzed the PCR reads via MiXCR. It is TCRdb's table, rather than the study itself, that gives the V and J calls and clone size. The repertoire includes over 8,500 clones, 9% to 15% of them detected once, and about 12% sits in the top ten. Ahead of thyroid surgery, no patient had received treatment of any kind. The receptor was isolated from a female donor with papillary thyroid cancer or a benign thyroid nodule (not recorded which). Some clones in this sample may be carry-over from other donors' samples. The specimen was blood.

CDR3 bases: TGTGCCAGCAGCCACACTTTGTCTAGCGGGAGAGGAGATACGCAGTATTTT. Residues: CASSHTLSSGRGDTQYF. The chain links TRBV7-2 to TRBJ2-3; TRBD2 matches at 10 bases. There are 17 residues in the CDR3. Germline trimming cut 5 bases from V and 5 bases from J; bases unmatched to any gene: 13. Germline CDR1 SGHTA, CDR2 FQGNSA.